Detailed here is one T cell receptor (beta chain). This entry is derived from a study of shared clonotypes between healthy human individuals. Produced via immunoSEQ multiplex PCR; TCRdb's table is partial and in-frame only. This sample has around 700,000 clones, with 72% found just once. Losses at the gene ends were 5 bases for V and 3 bases for J; bases not matched to a gene: 4. The CDR3 spans 14 residues. CDR1 SNHLY and CDR2 FYNNEI come from the germline V gene. The chain employs TRBV2 and TRBJ1-5; 7 nucleotides align to TRBD1. Sequences were obtained from memory CD4+ T cells sorted from blood. The subset denotes: CD45RA-negative fraction. This TCR was recovered from a woman under 40 in good health. The chain's CDR3 is CASSIQGINQPQHF. The CDR3 DNA sequence: TGTGCCAGCAGTATACAGGGGATCAATCAGCCCCAGCATTTT. The full variable domain, its missing parts supplied by reference TRBV2 and TRBJ1-5, is EPEVTQTPSHQVTQMGQEVILRCVPISNHLYFYWYRQILGQKVEFLVSFYNNEISEKSEIFDDQFSVERPDGSNFTLKIRSTKLEDSAMYFCASSIQGINQPQHFGDGTRLSIL.